These 26 T cell receptor beta chains were sequenced from one sample in a study of blood T cell repertoires in COVID-19. Libraries were prepared by immunoSEQ multiplex PCR; TCRdb keeps only in-frame clonotypes and omits some of them. The sample has more than 400,000 clones, approximately 85% seen once; the top ten hold approximately 3%. Sequencing was performed on peripheral blood. The receptors come from a human donor in a cohort sampled during active COVID-19.

V gene TRBV19 combines with J gene TRBJ2-1, with D maybe TRBD2 (6 bases). In germline, CDR1 is LNHDA, CDR2 SQIVND (reference sequence). The germline V and J ends were trimmed by 8 bases and 0 bases, with 14 bases remaining between them. The CDR3 loop spans 15 amino acids. The CDR3 protein is CASEEGRSSYNEQFF. In nucleotides, the CDR3 is TGTGCCAGTGAGGAGGGAAGGAGCTCCTACAATGAGCAGTTCTTC.

This clone was observed a single time. V is TRBV28 and J is TRBJ1-1, with D tentatively TRBD1 (5 bases). The V and J ends lost 4 bases and 1 base respectively, with 13 bases between them. The CDR3 spans 15 residues. The germline CDR1 and CDR2 sequences are MDHEN and SYDVKM. The CDR3 protein is CASSSPTAPNTEAFF. In DNA, the CDR3 is TGTGCCAGCAGTTCTCCGACAGCCCCGAACACTGAAGCTTTCTTT.

The V and J genes are TRBV3-1 (or the pseudogene TRBV3-2) and TRBJ2-5; 7 bases map to TRBD1. Germline-derived CDR1 and CDR2 are LGHDT and YNNKEL (reference sequence). The CDR3 is 16 amino acids. V shed 4 bases and J 4 bases; nucleotides not matched to a gene: 12. CDR3 coding DNA: TGTGCCAGCAGCCCGAACCCTACAGGGGTCATAGAGACCCAGTACTTC. Protein: CASSPNPTGVIETQYF.

The J gene is TRBJ2-5, the V gene TRBV20-1; TRBD1 matches at 7 bases. Germline V gene lookup returns CDR1 DFQATT and CDR2 SNEGSKA (reference sequence). The CDR3 sequence is 11 residues long. V was clipped by 5 bases and J by 4 bases; unmatched bases: 1. In nucleotides, the CDR3 is TGCAGTGCTTACAGGGGAGAGACCCAGTACTTC. Translation: CSAYRGETQYF.

The V gene is TRBV3-1 (or the pseudogene TRBV3-2), the J gene TRBJ2-6; the match to TRBD2 covers 8 bases. V gave up 1 base and J gave up 4 bases; unmatched junction bases: 3. Looked up from germline, CDR1 is LGHDT and CDR2 is YNNKEL (reference sequence). The CDR3 spans 16 residues. CDR3 nucleotide sequence: TGTGCCAGCAGCCAAGTAGCGGGAACAGGGGCCAACGTCCTGACTTTC. This codes for CASSQVAGTGANVLTF.

This chain links TRBV15 with TRBJ2-7; 7 bases map to TRBD1. The CDR3 contains 14 residues. Germline V gives CDR1 LNHNV, CDR2 YYDKDF (reference sequence). V trimming: 5 bases; J trimming: 2 bases; junction bases outside the gene matches: 6. CDR3 sequence (DNA): TGTGCCACCAGCGGTAGTAGGGGGCCCTACGAGCAGTACTTC. Translating it yields CATSGSRGPYEQYF.

The chain employs TRBV5-1 and TRBJ2-5; 14 positions agree with TRBD2. V lost 2 bases to trimming and J lost 5 bases; unmatched junction nucleotides: 5. Germline V gene lookup returns CDR1 SGHRS and CDR2 YFSETQ. CDR3 length: 16 amino acids. CDR3 loop: CASSLTGTSGSETQYF. CDR3 coding DNA: TGCGCCAGCAGCTTAACCGGGACTAGCGGGAGCGAGACCCAGTACTTC.

The chain has TRBV11-2 and TRBJ2-7; 8 nucleotides line up with TRBD1. From germline, CDR1 is SGHAT and CDR2 FQNNGV. After removal of 5 bases from V and 1 base from J, the junction contained 7 bases not matched to a gene. CDR3 length: 15 residues. CDR3 region: CASSQGQVESYEQYF. The CDR3 DNA is TGTGCCAGCAGCCAGGGACAGGTCGAATCCTACGAGCAGTACTTC.

The rearrangement uses TRBV6-5 and TRBJ2-7; 8 bases map to TRBD2. Losses at the gene ends were 6 bases for V and 3 bases for J; bases not matched to a gene: 4. CDR1 and CDR2 from the germline V gene are MNHEY and SVGAGI. The CDR3 length is 13 residues. Here the CDR3 DNA reads TGTGCCAGCAGCCTAGCGGGCCGCTACGAGCAGTACTTC. Translation: CASSLAGRYEQYF.

The chain couples TRBV19 to TRBJ1-3; weak D call: TRBD1 (5 bases). Trimming took off 9 bases at V and 0 bases at J, with 15 bases between the two ends. This CDR3 is 15 amino acids long. Germline CDR1 is LNHDA and CDR2 is SQIVND (reference sequence). CDR3 protein: CASIDSTGSGNTIYF. The CDR3 DNA reads as TGTGCCAGCATAGATAGTACAGGCTCTGGAAACACCATATATTTT.

The chain has TRBV5-6 and TRBJ2-5; weak D call: TRBD2 (6 bases). V was clipped by 3 bases and J by 3 bases, with 12 bases between them. The CDR3 runs to 14 residues. Looked up from germline, CDR1 is SGHDT and CDR2 is YYEEEE. CDR3 protein: CASSWSGVEETQYF. The CDR3 DNA follows: TGTGCCAGCAGCTGGTCGGGAGTGGAAGAGACCCAGTACTTC.

V is TRBV19 and J is TRBJ1-1, with D perhaps matching TRBD1 (6 bases). The CDR3 consists of 17 residues. Trimming removed 7 bases from V and 0 bases from J, with 21 bases in between. Germline V gene sequence: CDR1 LNHDA, CDR2 SQIVND (reference sequence). As DNA, the CDR3 is TGTGCCAGTAAATCGGGGACATACGGGGTAATGAACACTGAAGCTTTCTTT. This codes for CASKSGTYGVMNTEAFF.

The genes are TRBV6-5 and TRBJ2-1, with a tentative D call TRBD1 (5 bases). The CDR3 spans 13 residues. Germline assignment: CDR1 MNHEY and CDR2 SVGAGI. Trimming stripped 6 bases from V and 8 bases from J, with 14 bases between. The CDR3 reads CASSEITQDEQFF. The CDR3 region has the DNA TGTGCCAGCAGCGAGATAACACAGGATGAGCAGTTCTTC.

Of note for this clone: This same CDR3 is encoded by further DNA sequences in the sample. J is TRBJ1-1 and V is TRBV12-5; D is ambiguous. V was pared by 1 base and J by 2 bases, with 5 bases between. This CDR3 comprises 13 residues. Germline CDR1 and CDR2: LGHNT and FRNRAP. The DNA for the CDR3 is TGTGCTAGTGGTTTGGAGCCCAACACTGAAGCTTTCTTT. Its protein product is CASGLEPNTEAFF.

The V gene is TRBV3-1 (or the pseudogene TRBV3-2), the J gene TRBJ2-7, with TRBD1 as a possible D gene (5 bases). Trimming shortened V by 4 bases and J by 3 bases, and 13 bases separated the two germline ends. The CDR3 covers 14 residues. Germline V gene lookup returns CDR1 LGHDT and CDR2 YNNKEL (reference sequence). CDR3 in amino acids: CASSRFDRFYEQYF. For the CDR3, the DNA is TGTGCCAGCAGCCGGTTCGACAGATTCTACGAGCAGTACTTC.

The chain combines TRBV3-1 (or the pseudogene TRBV3-2) with TRBJ2-3; 10 positions match TRBD2. CDR3 length: 15 residues. The germline V gene encodes CDR1 LGHDT and CDR2 YNNKEL (reference sequence). Germline trimming cut 7 bases from V and 5 bases from J; bases unmatched to any gene: 9. The DNA of the CDR3 is TGTGCCAGCAAGAAGCGGGAGGGCCGGGGAGATACGCAGTATTTT. It encodes CASKKREGRGDTQYF.

This clone was counted once. This rearrangement joins TRBV7-6 to TRBJ2-3, with TRBD2 identical over 8 bases. Trimming cost V 0 bases and J 2 bases; bases outside gene matches: 7. This CDR3 is built from 17 residues. Germline values: CDR1 SGHVS, CDR2 FNYEAQ. CDR3 in DNA: TGTGCCAGCAGCTTAGCGCGGCTAGCGGGTCTCACAGATACGCAGTATTTT. Translating it yields CASSLARLAGLTDTQYF.

The V and J genes are TRBV5-1 and TRBJ2-5; 15 bases are shared with TRBD2. With 4 bases clipped from V and 4 bases from J, the junction kept 8 bases outside the gene matches. This CDR3 has 17 residues. CDR1 SGHRS and CDR2 YFSETQ come from the germline V gene. This chain's CDR3 is CASSEGLAGGSAETQYF. DNA for the CDR3: TGCGCCAGCAGCGAGGGACTAGCGGGAGGATCGGCAGAGACCCAGTACTTC.

The sample holds many counts of this clone. V usage is TRBV6-5 and J usage is TRBJ1-3; TRBD1 might be the D (5 bases). Trimming left V 10 bases short and J 3 bases short, with 16 bases between. This CDR3 region has 14 residues. The germline V gene encodes CDR1 MNHEY and CDR2 SVGAGI. CDR3 sequence reads: CATTRGLDGNTIYF. The CDR3 nucleotides are TGTGCCACCACACGGGGGTTAGATGGAAACACCATATATTTT.

A word on this clone: The limits of the CDR3 on the DNA are not certain, so only TCRdb's listed CDR3 is given. V gene TRBV18 combines with J gene TRBJ2-2; TRBD1, the D gene given by the table, was not confirmed from the DNA. The CDR3 contains 16 residues when both ends are counted. Germline CDR1 is KGHSH and CDR2 is LQKENI. The CDR3 region is CASSPLWQGTTGELFF.

This chain links TRBV27 with TRBJ2-1, with 9 nucleotides matching TRBD2. V was clipped by 3 bases and J by 8 bases; unmatched bases: 2. The CDR3 contains 13 residues. The germline gives CDR1 MNHEY, CDR2 SMNVEV (reference sequence). The CDR3 DNA sequence: TGTGCCAGCAGTTTGCGGGAGGGCGATGAGCAGTTCTTC. Encoded protein: CASSLREGDEQFF.

The genes are TRBV25-1 and TRBJ1-1; TRBD1 matches at 8 bases. Looked up from germline, CDR1 is MGHDK and CDR2 is SYGVNS. This CDR3 spans 12 amino acids. The V and J ends lost 6 bases and 4 bases, in that order; junction bases with no gene match: 1. The DNA for the CDR3 is TGTGCCAGCAGAGGACAGGGCACTGAAGCTTTCTTT. It codes for CASRGQGTEAFF.

This sequence joins TRBV29-1 and TRBJ1-1; D ambiguous. The V gene's germline CDR1 is SQVTM and CDR2 ANQGSEA. The germline V and J ends were trimmed by 0 bases and 2 bases, with 10 bases remaining between them. The CDR3 extends over 14 amino acids. Written as DNA, the CDR3 is TGCAGCGTTGAAGATGGAGTTCTTAACACTGAAGCTTTCTTT. Protein product: CSVEDGVLNTEAFF. Filled out from reference TRBV29-1 and TRBJ1-1, the complete variable domain reads SAVISQKPSRDICQRGTSLTIQCQVDSQVTMMFWYRQQPGQSLTLIATANQGSEATYESGFVIDKFPISRPNLTFSTLTVSNMSPEDSSIYLCSVEDGVLNTEAFFGQGTRLTVV.

The chain combines TRBV6-1 with TRBJ1-3, with 8 bases lining up with TRBD1. Germline V CDR1 and CDR2: MNHNS, SASEGT. V lost 4 bases and J lost 0; bases outside the gene matches: 5. This CDR3 is 16 amino acids long. CDR3 in amino acids: CASSAAGQASGNTIYF. Here the CDR3 DNA reads TGTGCCAGCAGTGCAGCGGGACAGGCCTCTGGAAACACCATATATTTT.

This chain links TRBV6-2 or TRBV6-3 with TRBJ1-3; TRBD1 might be the D (6 bases). Germline CDR1 MNHEY, CDR2 SVGEGT. The CDR3 is 16 residues long. Trimming stripped 1 base from V and 4 bases from J, with 14 bases between. The CDR3 sequence: CASSYFGTGFGNTIYF. The CDR3 bases are TGTGCCAGCAGTTACTTCGGCACAGGGTTCGGAAACACCATATATTTT.

The rearrangement joins TRBV9 to TRBJ2-3; D may be TRBD1 (6 bases). The CDR3 covers 15 residues. Trimming pared 3 bases from V and 4 bases from J, leaving 15 bases between. Germline CDR1 and CDR2: SGDLS and YYNGEE. The CDR3 DNA is TGTGCCAGCAGCGAGAGGGGACAAGGCCCAGATACGCAGTATTTT. Protein sequence: CASSERGQGPDTQYF.